This T cell receptor beta chain originates from a study of blood T cell repertoires in COVID-19. Study information: Some COVID-19 samples were acute and others convalescent; all came from the United States, Italy and Spain. T cells, B-cell-depleted T cells, or PBMCs provided the cDNA or gDNA that served as material.

This clone was seen just once. Original processing notes: Estimation of nucleated cell counts relied on the amplification of reference gene primers. Clones were read by immunoSEQ multiplex PCR, and TCRdb kept only the in-frame ones, dropping some. V and J calls plus clone size are reproduced from that table; the DNA served to infer D and trimming. The data hold fewer than 400,000 clones, with about 87% observed a single time. The junction had 4 bases not matched to a gene; V was cut back by 4 bases and J by 6 bases. Germline V gene data show CDR1 as LGHDT and CDR2 as YNNKEL (reference sequence). CDR3 length: 14 amino acids.

This clonotype was obtained from a human donor in a cohort sampled during active COVID-19. The chain links TRBV3-1 (or the pseudogene TRBV3-2) to TRBJ2-1; the match to TRBD2 covers 9 bases. Sequences were obtained from peripheral blood. The CDR3 DNA follows: TGTGCCAGCAGCCGGGATAGCGGGGGCAATGAGCAGTTCTTC. This translates into CASSRDSGGNEQFF.